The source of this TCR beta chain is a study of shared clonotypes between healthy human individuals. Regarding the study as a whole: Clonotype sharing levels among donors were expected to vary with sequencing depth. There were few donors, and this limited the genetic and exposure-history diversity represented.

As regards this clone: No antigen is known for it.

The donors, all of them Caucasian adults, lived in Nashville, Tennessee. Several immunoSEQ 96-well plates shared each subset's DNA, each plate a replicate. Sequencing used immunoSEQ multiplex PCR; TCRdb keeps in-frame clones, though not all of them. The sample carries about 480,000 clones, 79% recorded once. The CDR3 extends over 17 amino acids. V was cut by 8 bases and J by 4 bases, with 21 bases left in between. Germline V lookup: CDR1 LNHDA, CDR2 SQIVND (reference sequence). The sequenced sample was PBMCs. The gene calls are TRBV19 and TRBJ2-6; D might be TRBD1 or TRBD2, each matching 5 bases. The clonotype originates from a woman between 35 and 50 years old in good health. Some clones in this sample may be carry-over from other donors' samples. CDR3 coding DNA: TGTGCCAGTTCCCGTTATTGGGGGATATCGGGGGCCAACGTCCTGACTTTC. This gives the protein CASSRYWGISGANVLTF.